The T cell receptor beta chain under discussion was sequenced for a study of cytomegalovirus exposure and HLA in healthy donors. The study ran its PCR with 60 Vbeta and 13 Jbeta primers. Sequencing was performed with immunoSEQ multiplex PCR; in TCRdb, only in-frame clones are kept and a portion is missing. The sample shows fewer than 100,000 clones, over 60% of them seen only once. CDR1 and CDR2 from the germline V gene are MNHEY and SMNVEV (reference sequence). V shed 2 bases and J shed 0 bases, with 16 bases lying between them. The CDR3 is made up of 18 amino acids. Details on this clone: Its target is not known.

Study results and caveats: Later work showed greater clonal expansion in HLA-associated TCR beta chains than in equally common others. Cytomegalovirus-associated status was assigned to about 170 TCR beta chains. Presence/absence analyses assumed roughly uniform sequencing depth across donors, which may not hold. What a later analysis reportedly showed was that an Asian-associated ancestry cluster had fewer N-insertions than the roughly 720-donor mean.

The sequenced sample was PBMCs. The receptor was isolated from a man in his 60s in good health and CMV-seropositive. This rearrangement joins TRBV27 to TRBJ1-4, with D possibly matching TRBD1 (5 bases). The CDR3 DNA follows: TGTGCCAGCAGTTTAAGGGCAGGGAGGTTAGCAACTAATGAAAAACTGTTTTTT. Amino acids: CASSLRAGRLATNEKLFF.